This TCR beta chain appears in the sequencing data of a study of T-cell reconstitution after alpha-beta-depleted transplantation in children. Study-level findings and limits: T-cell counts and diversity at one year post-transplant came mainly from newly produced T cells.

A word on this clonotype: Its antigen is as yet unknown.

Unique molecular identifiers were incorporated into the prepared TCRbeta library. TCRdb called the PCR reads again in MiXCR, with one record for every CDR3 protein. The sample holds 200,000 to 300,000 distinct CDR3 sequences; about 24% are singletons and the top ten take 4.8%. This CDR3 comprises 15 residues. Losses at the gene ends were 6 bases for V and 5 bases for J; bases not matched to a gene: 13. Germline V gene lookup returns CDR1 DFQATT and CDR2 SNEGSKA (reference sequence). This clonotype was obtained from a female patient aged 2-10 years who had a stem cell transplant for congenital amegakaryocytic thrombocytopenia, so the T cells may come from the graft donor. This specimen was PBMCs, mostly from graft donor cells, taken 360 days after TCRalphabeta/CD19-depleted stem cell transplant. The chain has TRBV20-1 and TRBJ1-5; TRBD1 matches at 7 bases. The CDR3: CSALSLDRVYQPQHF. CDR3 in DNA: TGCAGTGCCCTTTCGCTAGACAGGGTGTATCAGCCCCAGCATTTT.